Listed below are T cell receptor beta chains from one sample, sequenced in a study of vaccination and CD4 T cells after COVID-19. MiXCR was run by TCRdb on the PCR reads, yielding one entry per CDR3 protein. The repertoire holds 7,500 or so distinct CDR3 sequences, with roughly 50% as singletons. Which antigens these TCRs recognize remains unknown. Material for sequencing was CD4+ T cells from blood, cultured in vitro. The receptors stem from a human donor in good health. Both conserved end residues are part of each CDR3. A D gene is named only where the DNA matches it firmly.

>TRBJ1-6|TRBV20-1|NA
CSAVTSAVSPLHF
>TRBJ1-1|TRBV7-2|NA
CASSLARAKNTEAFF
>TRBJ2-1|TRBV6-2/TRBV6-3|NA
CASSYMSGDEQFF
>TRBJ1-6|TRBV27|NA
CASSLSSGPNSPLHF
>TRBJ1-2|TRBV20-1|NA
CSATQARGQNYGYTF
>TRBJ2-1|TRBV19|NA
CASSIPIGPALKEQFF
>TRBJ2-2|TRBV20-1|TRBD2
CSARGSSGLAGDGTGELFF
>TRBJ2-3|TRBV27|TRBD2
CASRAGGVVGTDTQYF
>TRBJ1-1|TRBV2|NA
CASLRRTNEAFF
>TRBJ2-7|TRBV20-1|TRBD1
CSARALQTGGREQYF
>TRBJ1-6|TRBV5-6|NA
CASSLTVRMTRGSPLHF
>TRBJ1-2|TRBV6-1|NA
CASRAHVEYGYTF
>TRBJ2-4|TRBV25-1|NA
CASSEPGYENIQYF
>TRBJ2-5|TRBV4-1|TRBD2
CASSRGFGGGAGTQYF
>TRBJ1-1|TRBV7-8|NA
CASSPTRGGGNTEAFF
>TRBJ1-3|TRBV6-1|NA
CASSRGLPSGNTIYF
>TRBJ1-5|TRBV28|NA
CASPDADNQPQHF
>TRBJ2-3|TRBV15|NA
CATSRPGAADTQYF
>TRBJ1-1|TRBV30|NA
CAWSAGREAFF
>TRBJ2-7|TRBV20-1|NA
CSARSGGREQYF
>TRBJ2-3|TRBV18|TRBD2
CASSPRASGSGDTQYF
>TRBJ2-3|TRBV29-1|NA
CSTSETGPDTQYF